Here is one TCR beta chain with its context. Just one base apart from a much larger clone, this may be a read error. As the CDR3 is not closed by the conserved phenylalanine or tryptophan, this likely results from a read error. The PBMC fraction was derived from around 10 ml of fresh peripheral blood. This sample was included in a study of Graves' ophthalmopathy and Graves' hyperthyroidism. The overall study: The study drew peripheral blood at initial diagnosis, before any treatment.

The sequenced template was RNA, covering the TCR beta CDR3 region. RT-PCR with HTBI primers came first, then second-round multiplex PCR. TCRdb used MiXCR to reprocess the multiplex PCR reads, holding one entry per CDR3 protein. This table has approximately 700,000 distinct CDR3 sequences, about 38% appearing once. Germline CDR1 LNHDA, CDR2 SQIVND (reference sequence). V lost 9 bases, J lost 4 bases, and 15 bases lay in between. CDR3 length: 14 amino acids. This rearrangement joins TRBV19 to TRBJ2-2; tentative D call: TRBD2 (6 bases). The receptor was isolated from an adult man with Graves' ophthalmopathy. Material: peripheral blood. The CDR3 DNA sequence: TGTGCCAGCACCGGAGGGCGGGGCACCGGGGAGCTGTTTTCT. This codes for CASTGGRGTGELFS.